The rows below give T cell receptor beta chains drawn from one sample of a study of blood T cell repertoires in COVID-19. Sequencing used immunoSEQ multiplex PCR; TCRdb keeps in-frame clones, though not all of them. Of some 670,000 clones in the sample, 85% to 90% were seen once. The sequencing sample was made of peripheral blood. These receptors all come from a woman aged 18-29 years with acute or convalescent COVID-19. Both conserved end residues are part of each CDR3. Fields, in order: clone size, CDR3 length, D gene, J gene, V gene, CDR3 DNA, CDR3 protein. D genes are given only for firm matches. Size tells how often a clone was seen (once, few, many) or the class of an expanded clone, and some rows leave it out.

clone size: once; CDR3 length: 15; D gene: -; J gene: TRBJ1-1; V gene: TRBV11-2; CDR3 DNA: TGTGCCAGCAGCTTAGAAGGAGGAGTGAACACTGAAGCTTTCTTT; CDR3 protein: CASSLEGGVNTEAFF
clone size: -; CDR3 length: 13; D gene: -; J gene: TRBJ1-1; V gene: TRBV20-1; CDR3 DNA: TGCAGTGCTAGTTTTGGGCCAAACACTGAAGCTTTCTTT; CDR3 protein: CSASFGPNTEAFF
clone size: -; CDR3 length: 14; D gene: -; J gene: TRBJ2-1; V gene: TRBV6-4; CDR3 DNA: TGTGCCAGCAGTGACTCCCAAACAGGGAATGAGCAGTTCTTC; CDR3 protein: CASSDSQTGNEQFF
clone size: -; CDR3 length: 14; D gene: -; J gene: TRBJ2-1; V gene: TRBV4-1; CDR3 DNA: TGCGCCACCAGGGGACACGCGAACTACAATGAGCAGTTCTTC; CDR3 protein: CATRGHANYNEQFF
clone size: -; CDR3 length: 15; D gene: -; J gene: TRBJ1-5; V gene: TRBV7-9; CDR3 DNA: TGTGCCAGCAGCTTAGTAGGGGATGGCAATCAGCCCCAGCATTTT; CDR3 protein: CASSLVGDGNQPQHF
clone size: -; CDR3 length: 13; D gene: -; J gene: TRBJ2-1; V gene: TRBV18; CDR3 DNA: TGTGCCAGCTCCCCGGGGAAGGGCAATGAGCAGTTCTTC; CDR3 protein: CASSPGKGNEQFF
clone size: -; CDR3 length: 16; D gene: TRBD1; J gene: TRBJ1-1; V gene: TRBV27; CDR3 DNA: TGTGCCAGCAGCCGCACCTTGACAGGGTCGGACACTGAAGCTTTCTTT; CDR3 protein: CASSRTLTGSDTEAFF
clone size: -; CDR3 length: 12; D gene: -; J gene: TRBJ1-4; V gene: TRBV2; CDR3 DNA: TGTGCCAGCAAGTGGGGCGATGAAAAACTGTTTTTT; CDR3 protein: CASKWGDEKLFF
clone size: -; CDR3 length: 15; D gene: -; J gene: TRBJ1-2; V gene: TRBV5-1; CDR3 DNA: TGCGCCAGCAGTCCCGCCGCGGGCAGCTACTATGGCTACACCTTC; CDR3 protein: CASSPAAGSYYGYTF
clone size: -; CDR3 length: 19; D gene: -; J gene: TRBJ1-4; V gene: TRBV5-6; CDR3 DNA: TGTGCCAGCAGCTGGGGAGGGGCTGGATCCCGGAGAATTAATGAAAAACTGTTTTTT; CDR3 protein: CASSWGGAGSRRINEKLFF
clone size: -; CDR3 length: 15; D gene: TRBD1; J gene: TRBJ1-1; V gene: TRBV6-5; CDR3 DNA: TGTGCCAGCAGTTACTCTTCGACAGGGACCCTCGAAGCTTTCTTT; CDR3 protein: CASSYSSTGTLEAFF
clone size: once; CDR3 length: 15; D gene: TRBD1; J gene: TRBJ1-2; V gene: TRBV6-6; CDR3 DNA: TGTGCCAGCAGTTATTCGGGGACAGTGGACTATGGCTACACCTTC; CDR3 protein: CASSYSGTVDYGYTF
clone size: -; CDR3 length: 14; D gene: TRBD1; J gene: TRBJ1-2; V gene: TRBV5-4; CDR3 DNA: TGTGCCAGCAGCCACCTAGGGGGCCCCTATGGCTACACCTTC; CDR3 protein: CASSHLGGPYGYTF
clone size: -; CDR3 length: 12; D gene: -; J gene: TRBJ1-4; V gene: TRBV18; CDR3 DNA: TGTGCCAGCTCACCACGTTCGGAAAAACTGTTTTTT; CDR3 protein: CASSPRSEKLFF
clone size: -; CDR3 length: 12; D gene: -; J gene: TRBJ1-2; V gene: TRBV19; CDR3 DNA: TGTGCCAGTACGGGGACATACGATGGCTACACCTTC; CDR3 protein: CASTGTYDGYTF
clone size: -; CDR3 length: 13; D gene: -; J gene: TRBJ2-7; V gene: TRBV6-6; CDR3 DNA: TGTGCCAGCAGTTACTCGAACACATACGAGCAGTACTTC; CDR3 protein: CASSYSNTYEQYF
clone size: -; CDR3 length: 15; D gene: TRBD2; J gene: TRBJ2-3; V gene: TRBV6-2/TRBV6-3; CDR3 DNA: TGTGCCAGCAGCAGTAGCGGGGGAGGATCAGATACGCAGTATTTT; CDR3 protein: CASSSSGGGSDTQYF
clone size: few; CDR3 length: 15; D gene: -; J gene: TRBJ2-3; V gene: TRBV7-9; CDR3 DNA: TGTGCCAGCAGCCCTATGGGGGCAACCACAGATACGCAGTATTTT; CDR3 protein: CASSPMGATTDTQYF
clone size: -; CDR3 length: 15; D gene: -; J gene: TRBJ1-5; V gene: TRBV4-1; CDR3 DNA: TGCGCCAGCAGCCAAGTGGAGACGGTGAATCAGCCCCAGCATTTT; CDR3 protein: CASSQVETVNQPQHF
clone size: few; CDR3 length: 15; D gene: -; J gene: TRBJ1-6; V gene: TRBV5-1; CDR3 DNA: TGCGCCAGCAGCTTGGATAGCTCCTATAATTCACCCCTCCACTTT; CDR3 protein: CASSLDSSYNSPLHF
clone size: -; CDR3 length: 19; D gene: TRBD2; J gene: TRBJ2-3; V gene: TRBV4-3; CDR3 DNA: TGCGCCAGCAGCCAAGATAGCGGACTAGCGGGGGGGCAAACAGATACGCAGTATTTT; CDR3 protein: CASSQDSGLAGGQTDTQYF
clone size: -; CDR3 length: 14; D gene: -; J gene: TRBJ2-3; V gene: TRBV7-2; CDR3 DNA: TGTGCCAGCAGCTTACTCGGGGGAACAGATACGCAGTATTTT; CDR3 protein: CASSLLGGTDTQYF
clone size: -; CDR3 length: 14; D gene: TRBD1; J gene: TRBJ2-5; V gene: TRBV5-1; CDR3 DNA: TGCGCCAGCAGCTTGGGGGACAGTCCAGAGACCCAGTACTTC; CDR3 protein: CASSLGDSPETQYF
clone size: -; CDR3 length: 20; D gene: -; J gene: TRBJ2-2; V gene: TRBV27; CDR3 DNA: TGTGCCAGCAGTCCGACCCAGGGTCACCGAACCAAAACGAACACCGGGGAGCTGTTTTTT; CDR3 protein: CASSPTQGHRTKTNTGELFF
clone size: -; CDR3 length: 15; D gene: TRBD1; J gene: TRBJ1-1; V gene: TRBV7-9; CDR3 DNA: TGTGCCAGCAGCTTAGAAGGGACAGGGAACACTGAAGCTTTCTTT; CDR3 protein: CASSLEGTGNTEAFF
clone size: -; CDR3 length: 14; D gene: -; J gene: TRBJ1-4; V gene: TRBV4-1; CDR3 DNA: TGCGCCAGCAGCTCAGCGGGGTCTAATGAAAAACTGTTTTTT; CDR3 protein: CASSSAGSNEKLFF
clone size: -; CDR3 length: 11; D gene: -; J gene: TRBJ1-3; V gene: TRBV29-1; CDR3 DNA: TGCAGCGGTCGCTCTGGAAACACCATATATTTT; CDR3 protein: CSGRSGNTIYF
clone size: -; CDR3 length: 15; D gene: -; J gene: TRBJ1-1; V gene: TRBV5-1; CDR3 DNA: TGCGCCAGCAGCTTGACAGGTCCAATGAACACTGAAGCTTTCTTT; CDR3 protein: CASSLTGPMNTEAFF
clone size: -; CDR3 length: 12; D gene: -; J gene: TRBJ1-2; V gene: TRBV6-1; CDR3 DNA: TGTGCCAGCAGTGACGAGTTTTGGGGCTACACCTTC; CDR3 protein: CASSDEFWGYTF
clone size: -; CDR3 length: 13; D gene: TRBD1; J gene: TRBJ1-3; V gene: TRBV30; CDR3 DNA: TGTGCCTGGGCGACAGGGGGCGGAAACACCATATATTTT; CDR3 protein: CAWATGGGNTIYF
clone size: -; CDR3 length: 13; D gene: -; J gene: TRBJ1-5; V gene: TRBV5-5; CDR3 DNA: TGTGCCAGCTCGACAGGAGGCAATCAGCCCCAGCATTTT; CDR3 protein: CASSTGGNQPQHF
clone size: few; CDR3 length: 11; D gene: -; J gene: TRBJ1-5; V gene: TRBV24-1; CDR3 DNA: TGTGCCACCAGGAGCGATCAGCCCCAGCATTTT; CDR3 protein: CATRSDQPQHF
clone size: -; CDR3 length: 16; D gene: -; J gene: TRBJ1-1; V gene: TRBV7-9; CDR3 DNA: TGTGCCAGCAGCCATCCCCGGGAGGGGGGGTGGACTGAAGCTTTCTTT; CDR3 protein: CASSHPREGGWTEAFF
clone size: -; CDR3 length: 13; D gene: -; J gene: TRBJ1-5; V gene: TRBV11-2; CDR3 DNA: TGTGCCAGCAGCCCAGGGGGCAATCAGCCCCAGCATTTT; CDR3 protein: CASSPGGNQPQHF
clone size: -; CDR3 length: 18; D gene: TRBD1; J gene: TRBJ2-6; V gene: TRBV7-2; CDR3 DNA: TGTGCCAGCAGCTTAGCGCTGCAGGGGGTTTCTGGGGCCAACGTCCTGACTTTC; CDR3 protein: CASSLALQGVSGANVLTF
clone size: -; CDR3 length: 17; D gene: TRBD1; J gene: TRBJ2-4; V gene: TRBV25-1; CDR3 DNA: TGTGCCAGCAGTGAAAGGGGGACAGCCCTAGCCAAAAACATTCAGTACTTC; CDR3 protein: CASSERGTALAKNIQYF
clone size: -; CDR3 length: 16; D gene: -; J gene: TRBJ2-3; V gene: TRBV5-5; CDR3 DNA: TGTGCCAGCAGCTTGTGGGAGGATTTGAGCACAGATACGCAGTATTTT; CDR3 protein: CASSLWEDLSTDTQYF
clone size: once; CDR3 length: 15; D gene: TRBD1; J gene: TRBJ2-5; V gene: TRBV19; CDR3 DNA: TGTGCCAGTAGTATTATGGTGCAGGGGGCAGAGACCCAGTACTTC; CDR3 protein: CASSIMVQGAETQYF
clone size: -; CDR3 length: 15; D gene: TRBD2; J gene: TRBJ2-7; V gene: TRBV7-6; CDR3 DNA: TGTGCCAGCAGCTCCCGGGGGGGGGTTTCTGGCGAGCAGTACTTC; CDR3 protein: CASSSRGGVSGEQYF
clone size: -; CDR3 length: 15; D gene: -; J gene: TRBJ2-1; V gene: TRBV19; CDR3 DNA: TGTGCCAGTAGTATGGGGGACTCTAGGTACAATGAGCAGTTCTTC; CDR3 protein: CASSMGDSRYNEQFF